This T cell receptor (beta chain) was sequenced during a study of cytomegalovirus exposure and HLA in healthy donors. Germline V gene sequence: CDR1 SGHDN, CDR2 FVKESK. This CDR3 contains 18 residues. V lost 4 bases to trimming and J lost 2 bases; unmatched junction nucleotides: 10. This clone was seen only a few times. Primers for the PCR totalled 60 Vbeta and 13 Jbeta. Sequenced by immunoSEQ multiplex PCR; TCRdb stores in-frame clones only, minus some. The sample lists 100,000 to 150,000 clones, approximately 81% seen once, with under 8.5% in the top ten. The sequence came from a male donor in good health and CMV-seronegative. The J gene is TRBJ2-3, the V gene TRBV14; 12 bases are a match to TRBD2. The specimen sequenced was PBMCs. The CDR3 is CASSPGLAGWGYTDTQYF. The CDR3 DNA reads TGTGCCAGCAGCCCGGGACTAGCGGGCTGGGGGTACACAGATACGCAGTATTTT.